A single sample is the source of the 27 T cell receptor beta chains below, sequenced in a study of blood T cells in healthy people across ages. Then a second PCR, running about 6 to 12 cycles, was carried out with a sample-barcoded 5' primer and a J-beta primer mix. MiXCR, applied by TCRdb to the 5' RACE reads, yields one record per CDR3 protein. Here the sample spans about 840,000 distinct CDR3 sequences, approximately 32% being singletons. These data are also associated with another study on T cells of mothers and their children.

Sequencing used blood. All receptors come from a woman aged 40 to 50 in good health.

The V and J genes are TRBV12-3 or TRBV12-4 and TRBJ1-2, with a weak D call TRBD1 (5 bases). The CDR3 is 14 amino acids. Trimming removed 3 bases at V and 4 bases at J, with 12 bases between. CDR3 sequence (DNA): TGTGCCAGCAGTTTCGGGGGAACGATCTATGGCTACACCTTC. It encodes CASSFGGTIYGYTF.

This clonotype occurred a few times. One junction end disagrees with the germline gene, perhaps due to a read error. The chain has TRBV10-3 and TRBJ2-7; D may correspond to TRBD1 or TRBD2 (5 bases each). CDR3 size: 15 residues. Germline lookup yields CDR1 ENHRY and CDR2 SYGVKD. CDR3 residues: CVIRSQGESLDEQYF. The CDR3 nucleotides read TGTGTCATCCGCTCTCAGGGAGAGAGTCTAGACGAGCAGTACTTC.

The table lists this clonotype with many counts. The chain uses TRBV20-1 and TRBJ1-4, with a tentative D call TRBD1 (5 bases). Per germline, CDR1 DFQATT and CDR2 SNEGSKA (reference sequence). The CDR3 consists of 13 residues. V shed 7 bases and J shed 2 bases, with 11 bases lying between them. In DNA, the CDR3 is TGCAGTGGGCAGGGTAATACTAATGAAAAACTGTTTTTT. Amino acid sequence: CSGQGNTNEKLFF.

This clonotype has just a few counts. This chain connects TRBV12-3 or TRBV12-4 to TRBJ1-5, with 7 bases aligning to TRBD1. Trimming removed 4 bases from V and 2 bases from J; junction bases left unmatched: 5. The CDR3 totals 15 residues. The CDR3 DNA reads TGTGCCAGCAGTTCGGAGGGACAGCGCAATCAGCCCCAGCATTTT. Translating it yields CASSSEGQRNQPQHF.

V gene TRBV20-1 combines with J gene TRBJ2-3, with D hard to call. V was cut by 4 bases and J by 0 bases, with 17 bases left in between. CDR1 and CDR2 (germline): DFQATT, SNEGSKA (reference sequence). The CDR3 is made up of 16 amino acids. The CDR3 DNA reads TGCAGTGCTACCCCCAGTGCTGGCCCCAGCACAGATACGCAGTATTTT. Translated: CSATPSAGPSTDTQYF.

This chain joins TRBV12-3 or TRBV12-4 and TRBJ1-4, with TRBD1 as a possible D gene (6 bases). CDR3 size: 13 residues. V lost 5 bases, J lost 8 bases, and 12 bases lay in between. CDR3 in DNA: TGTGCCAGCAGTCCCTCAGGGGTCGAAAAACTGTTTTTT. Encoded protein: CASSPSGVEKLFF.

As concerns this clonotype: This may stem from a read error, because a much larger clone lies one nucleotide away. The J gene is TRBJ2-5, the V gene TRBV20-1; TRBD2 matches at 8 bases. There are 18 residues in the CDR3. Germline-derived CDR1 and CDR2 are DFQATT and SNEGSKA (reference sequence). J lost 4 bases, V lost 8 bases, and 24 bases had no gene match. The CDR3 loop is CSTTTSGPRGAGIETQYF. CDR3 DNA: TGCAGTACAACTACTAGCGGTCCCCGGGGGGCAGGAATAGAGACCCAGTACTTC.

The chain combines TRBV7-3 with TRBJ2-1; 13 nucleotides agree with TRBD2. CDR3 length: 15 amino acids. Germline trimming cut 5 bases from V and 8 bases from J; bases unmatched to any gene: 6. CDR1 SGHTA and CDR2 FQGTGA come from the germline V gene. CDR3 sequence: CASSKGLAGLDEQFF. DNA of the CDR3: TGTGCCAGCAGCAAGGGACTAGCGGGGCTAGATGAGCAGTTCTTC.

The chain uses TRBV4-3 and TRBJ2-1, with 14 nucleotides matching TRBD2. Germline V CDR1 and CDR2: LGHNA, YSLEER. The V and J ends lost 4 bases and 8 bases, in that order; junction bases with no gene match: 4. This CDR3 region has 15 residues. The CDR3 here is CASSPTSGRGDEQFF. The DNA for the CDR3 is TGCGCCAGCAGCCCGACTAGCGGGAGGGGGGATGAGCAGTTCTTC.

This clonotype was picked up a small number of times. This sequence joins TRBV5-1 and TRBJ1-1; D gene unclear. The CDR3 sequence is 14 residues long. V lost 0 bases to trimming and J lost 3 bases, with 9 bases between them. Germline CDR1 is SGHRS and CDR2 is YFSETQ. The CDR3 is CASSLGGEYTEAFF. The CDR3 nucleotides read TGCGCCAGCAGCTTGGGTGGAGAATACACTGAAGCTTTCTTT. The full variable domain, rest sourced from reference TRBV5-1 and TRBJ1-1, is KAGVTQTPRYLIKTRGQQVTLSCSPISGHRSVSWYQQTPGQGLQFLFEYFSETQRNKGNFPGRFSGRQFSNSRSEMNVSTLELGDSALYLCASSLGGEYTEAFFGQGTRLTVV.

The chain links TRBV6-4 to TRBJ2-2; D gene uncertain. Trimming took 0 bases from V and 6 from J, leaving 5 bases between them. The CDR3 sequence is 13 residues long. Germline CDR1 and CDR2: MRHNA and SNTAGT. The CDR3 sequence: CASSDSDAGELFF. The CDR3 DNA reads as TGTGCCAGCAGTGACTCAGATGCCGGGGAGCTGTTTTTT.

The chain carries TRBV5-1 and TRBJ2-5; 7 bases map to TRBD1. Trimming cost V 1 base and J 7 bases; bases outside gene matches: 4. The CDR3 sequence is 13 residues long. Germline lookup yields CDR1 SGHRS and CDR2 YFSETQ. The CDR3 nucleotides are TGCGCCAGCAGCTTGAACAGGGGAGCGACCCAGTACTTC. Residues: CASSLNRGATQYF.

As for this clonotype: Since no conserved phenylalanine or tryptophan closes the CDR3, a read error is the likely cause. The chain employs TRBV6-2 or TRBV6-3 and TRBJ2-1; no definite D call. CDR1 and CDR2 (germline): MNHEY, SVGEGT. CDR3 length: 14 residues. The germline V and J ends were trimmed by 7 bases and 1 base, with 11 bases remaining between them. This CDR3 is CASMDVQSYNEQFV. The DNA for the CDR3 is TGTGCCAGCATGGATGTCCAGTCCTACAATGAGCAGTTCGTC.

This clonotype appeared many times. The V gene is TRBV10-3, the J gene TRBJ2-1; 8 nucleotides agree with TRBD2. CDR1 is ENHRY, CDR2 SYGVKD, per germline. This CDR3 spans 14 amino acids. V lost 2 bases, J lost 8 bases, and 5 bases stayed unmatched. As DNA, the CDR3 is TGTGCCATCAGTGAGGCGAACGGGAGGGATGAGCAGTTCTTC. Its translation is CAISEANGRDEQFF.

This chain links TRBV3-1 with TRBJ1-4; D is uncertain. CDR1 is LGHDT and CDR2 is YNNKEL in the germline V gene (reference sequence). The V end was cut by 0 bases, the J end by 0 bases, with 5 bases between. The CDR3 covers 15 residues. The CDR3 protein is CASSQDESTNEKLFF. CDR3 DNA sequence: TGTGCCAGCAGCCAAGACGAGTCAACTAATGAAAAACTGTTTTTT.

Many counts were recorded for this clonotype. The rearrangement links TRBV3-1 to TRBJ2-1; D might be TRBD2 (5 bases). Trimming took 0 bases from V and 0 from J, leaving 12 bases between them. CDR3 size: 17 residues. Germline CDR1 is LGHDT and CDR2 is YNNKEL (reference sequence). CDR3 in DNA: TGTGCCAGCAGCCAAGAAGGGCCGGGGAGCTCCTACAATGAGCAGTTCTTC. Translated: CASSQEGPGSSYNEQFF.

The DNA of the CDR3 is TGCGCCAGCAGCCAAGTGGGGGGACAGGGGGCTCGGACCGGGGAGCTGTTTTTT. It encodes CASSQVGGQGARTGELFF. The chain couples TRBV4-1 to TRBJ2-2, with 12 bases aligning to TRBD1. With 1 base clipped from V and 5 bases from J, the junction kept 8 bases outside the gene matches. Germline CDR1 and CDR2: MGHRA and YSYEKL. There are 18 residues in the CDR3.

The chain uses TRBV7-2 and TRBJ2-7; D is possibly TRBD2 (6 bases). Trimming removed 3 bases from V and 3 bases from J, with 12 bases in between. The CDR3 is made up of 14 amino acids. Germline V CDR1 and CDR2: SGHTA, FQGNSA. The CDR3 region is CASSLAGKVYEQYF. CDR3 DNA sequence: TGTGCCAGCAGCTTGGCGGGGAAAGTCTACGAGCAGTACTTC.

This clonotype turned up a few times. The genes are TRBV6-1 and TRBJ1-1; TRBD1 matches 9 bases. The CDR3 loop spans 13 amino acids. Germline assignment: CDR1 MNHNS and CDR2 SASEGT. V lost 7 bases to trimming and J lost 5 bases; unmatched junction nucleotides: 5. CDR3 residues: CASTGQGRTEAFF. The CDR3 nucleotides read TGTGCCAGCACCGGACAGGGGAGGACTGAAGCTTTCTTT.

This clonotype was picked up a small number of times. The V and J genes are TRBV20-1 and TRBJ2-1; 10 positions match TRBD2. The germline V gene encodes CDR1 DFQATT and CDR2 SNEGSKA (reference sequence). CDR3 length: 15 residues. The V segment lost 8 bases and the J segment 4 bases; nucleotides outside the gene matches: 11. Here the CDR3 reads CSTTSSGGRYNEQFF. The DNA of the CDR3 is TGCAGTACTACATCTAGCGGGGGACGTTACAATGAGCAGTTCTTC.

This rearrangement joins TRBV19 to TRBJ2-1; 11 bases match TRBD1. This CDR3 is 15 amino acids long. CDR1 and CDR2 (germline): LNHDA, SQIVND (reference sequence). The junction had 11 bases not matched to a gene; V was cut back by 9 bases and J by 7 bases. The CDR3 loop is CASRKGDRGANEQFF. DNA for the CDR3: TGTGCCAGCCGTAAAGGGGACAGGGGGGCAAATGAGCAGTTCTTC.

This clonotype was observed many times. The V gene is TRBV20-1, the J gene TRBJ2-5, with 7 nucleotides matching TRBD2. V lost 3 bases and J lost 5; bases outside the gene matches: 3. There are 12 residues in the CDR3. Germline CDR1 reads DFQATT; CDR2 reads SNEGSKA (reference sequence). The CDR3 reads CSARGGEETQYF. The CDR3 nucleotides read TGCAGTGCTAGGGGGGGGGAGGAGACCCAGTACTTC.

This clonotype was found a few times. One end of the junction varies from germline; a read error may be responsible. The chain recombines TRBV10-3 with TRBJ1-4; D remains unclear. The CDR3 loop spans 15 amino acids. The germline V gene encodes CDR1 ENHRY and CDR2 SYGVKD. The CDR3 DNA reads as TGTGCCACCAGTGAGTCTGCGGGCTCGGAGGAAAAACTGTTTTTT. It yields the protein CATSESAGSEEKLFF.

A few counts support this clonotype. This chain links TRBV12-5 with TRBJ1-1; the match to TRBD1 covers 8 bases. This CDR3 spans 17 amino acids. Losses at the gene ends were 4 bases for V and 0 bases for J; bases not matched to a gene: 10. Germline loops: CDR1 LGHNT, CDR2 FRNRAP. The DNA of the CDR3 is TGTGCTAGTGGTTGTCCAGACAGGGGCGACATGAACACTGAAGCTTTCTTT. Its protein is CASGCPDRGDMNTEAFF.

V usage is TRBV7-2 and J usage is TRBJ1-2; D uncertain. This CDR3 contains 16 residues. Germline-derived CDR1 and CDR2 are SGHTA and FQGNSA. V lost 5 bases, J lost 2 bases, and 18 bases lay in between. CDR3 nucleotide sequence: TGTGCCAGCAGCCCCCCGTTCGGGCACCCCAACTATGGCTACACCTTC. It codes for CASSPPFGHPNYGYTF.

CDR3 nucleotide sequence: TGTGCCAGCAGTTTAACGCCAATTGAAGGCTACACCTTC. Translating gives CASSLTPIEGYTF. The chain carries TRBV27 and TRBJ1-2; no clear D. The CDR3 covers 13 residues. In germline, CDR1 is MNHEY, CDR2 SMNVEV (reference sequence). Trimming stripped 2 bases from V and 8 bases from J, with 12 bases between.

The rearrangement uses TRBV28 and TRBJ2-7; 9 nucleotides line up with TRBD1. Germline V CDR1 and CDR2: MDHEN, SYDVKM. The CDR3 runs 15 residues. Trimming took 6 bases from V and 4 from J; bases not matched to a gene: 10. The CDR3 region has the DNA TGTGCCAGCAGAATCGGGACAGGGATTGGTTACGAGCAGTACTTC. Amino acids: CASRIGTGIGYEQYF.